These 18 T cell receptor beta chains came from one sample sequenced in a study of blood T cells in healthy people across ages. Combining a sample-barcoded 5' primer with a J-beta primer mix, a second PCR ran for roughly 7 to 12 cycles. TCRdb reprocessed the 5' RACE reads via MiXCR and lists one record per CDR3 protein. Of fewer than 1,200,000 distinct CDR3 sequences listed, less than 25% are singletons. The same data also contributed to another study, on T cells of mothers and their children.

Source material: blood. All receptors derive from a girl aged 2-9 years in good health.

A word on this clonotype: The germline gene is not matched at one end of the junction; a read error may be the cause. This chain joins TRBV12-3 or TRBV12-4 and TRBJ2-7, with no clear D. This CDR3 region has 13 residues. The CDR3 here is CAGSSGSSYEQYF. The CDR3 DNA sequence: TGTGCCGGCAGTTCGGGCAGCTCCTACGAGCAGTACTTC.

This chain links TRBV20-1 with TRBJ2-2; TRBD2 aligns across 12 bases. This CDR3 has 16 residues. J gave up 5 bases and V 0 bases, and 4 bases lay outside the gene matches. In germline, CDR1 is DFQATT, CDR2 SNEGSKA (reference sequence). Written as DNA, the CDR3 is TGCAGTGCTAGAGATATTCTAGCGGGAGGGACCGGGGAGCTGTTTTTT. It translates to CSARDILAGGTGELFF.

The rearrangement uses TRBV12-5 and TRBJ1-3, with a tentative D call TRBD1 (6 bases). The CDR3 is 19 residues long. The ends were cut back, 4 bases at V and 0 bases at J, with 22 bases in the middle. Germline loops: CDR1 LGHNT, CDR2 FRNRAP. The CDR3 region is CASGSSGGLELFSGNTIYF. The CDR3 DNA sequence: TGTGCTAGTGGTTCCTCCGGGGGGCTCGAGTTATTCTCTGGAAACACCATATATTTT.

The chain links TRBV11-2 to TRBJ1-1; D is perhaps TRBD1 (5 bases). With 3 bases removed from V and 6 bases from J, the gap between germline ends came to 11 bases. Germline V lookup: CDR1 SGHAT, CDR2 FQNNGV. The CDR3 runs to 13 residues. The CDR3 reads CASSFTPGAEAFF. As DNA, the CDR3 is TGTGCCAGCAGCTTTACTCCGGGGGCTGAAGCTTTCTTT.

This clonotype was observed a handful of times. This rearrangement joins TRBV29-1 to TRBJ2-4; either TRBD1 or TRBD2 may fit D (6 bases each). This CDR3 comprises 13 residues. Germline CDR1 is SQVTM and CDR2 is ANQGSEA. The V end lost 3 bases, the J end lost 8 bases, and 14 bases lay between the germline ends. In DNA form, the CDR3 reads TGCAGCGTTGACATAGAGGGGGGTGACATTCAGTACTTC. Its translation: CSVDIEGGDIQYF.

The sample holds a few counts of this clonotype. The V gene is TRBV20-1, the J gene TRBJ1-2; tentative D call: TRBD1 (5 bases). The germline V gene has CDR1 DFQATT and CDR2 SNEGSKA (reference sequence). Trimming removed 1 base from V and 6 bases from J, with 9 bases in between. CDR3 size: 12 residues. The CDR3 reads CSARAGIDGYTF. The CDR3 nucleotides read TGCAGTGCTAGAGCAGGGATAGATGGCTACACCTTC.

This chain joins TRBV7-8 and TRBJ2-5; D remains unclear. Germline V gene sequence: CDR1 SGHVS, CDR2 FQNEAQ. V was shortened by 6 bases and J by 3 bases, with 20 bases between the two germline ends. This CDR3 has 16 amino acids. This chain's CDR3 is CASRRIKSGREETQYF. DNA of the CDR3: TGTGCCAGCAGAAGGATCAAGTCGGGTAGGGAAGAGACCCAGTACTTC.

This chain uses TRBV15 with TRBJ1-2, with D perhaps TRBD1 (5 bases). Between the trimmed V and J ends, which lost 5 bases and 4 bases, there was a span of 14 bases. The CDR3 has 14 amino acids. Germline CDR1 reads LNHNV; CDR2 reads YYDKDF (reference sequence). The CDR3 DNA sequence: TGTGCCACCAGCGGAAACCCAGGGTCCTATGGCTACACCTTC. This sequence encodes CATSGNPGSYGYTF.

The V and J genes are TRBV19 and TRBJ1-4; D is undetermined. Germline values: CDR1 LNHDA, CDR2 SQIVND (reference sequence). The CDR3 runs to 14 residues. V was shortened by 3 bases and J by 11 bases, with 16 bases between the two germline ends. CDR3 amino acids: CASSIGSGLMKLFF. CDR3 sequence (DNA): TGTGCCAGTAGTATCGGGTCAGGACTGATGAAACTGTTTTTT.

V is TRBV12-3 or TRBV12-4 and J is TRBJ2-5, with a tentative D call TRBD2 (5 bases). CDR3 length equals 14 residues. V was trimmed by 5 bases and J by 2 bases, leaving 12 bases between them. The CDR3 loop is CASSKRHVQETQYF. CDR3 bases: TGTGCCAGCAGTAAGCGGCACGTTCAAGAGACCCAGTACTTC.

This clonotype came up a few times. As DNA, the CDR3 is TGCGCCAGCAGCCAATGGGAGCGGGATACGCAGTATTTT. Translating it yields CASSQWERDTQYF. This chain uses TRBV4-1 with TRBJ2-3, with a possible D match to TRBD2 (5 bases). In germline, CDR1 is MGHRA, CDR2 YSYEKL. The CDR3 totals 13 residues. Trimming left V 2 bases short and J 6 bases short, with 9 bases between.

The table lists this clonotype with a few counts. The J gene is TRBJ1-1, the V gene TRBV7-9; D uncertain. V dropped 5 bases and J dropped 1 base, with 17 bases sitting between them. CDR3 length: 16 amino acids. Germline lookup yields CDR1 SEHNR and CDR2 FQNEAQ (reference sequence). The CDR3 bases are TGTGCCAGCAGCCCACATTCTTACAAAGGGAACACTGAAGCTTTCTTT. It translates to CASSPHSYKGNTEAFF. Full variable domain (rest looked up from reference TRBV7-9 and TRBJ1-1): DTGVSQNPRHKITKRGQNVTFRCDPISEHNRLYWYRQTLGQGPEFLTYFQNEAQLEKSRLLSDRFSAERPKGSFSTLEIQRTEQGDSAMYLCASSPHSYKGNTEAFFGQGTRLTVV.

The chain combines TRBV5-5 with TRBJ2-6; a weak D match, TRBD1 (6 bases). The V gene lost 0 bases and the J gene lost 0 bases, with 13 bases spanning the gap. The CDR3 spans 18 residues. CDR1 SGHKS and CDR2 YYEKEE come from the germline V gene (reference sequence). CDR3 nucleotides: TGTGCCAGCAGCTTGGTACCAGGGGCTACCTCTGGGGCCAACGTCCTGACTTTC. Residues: CASSLVPGATSGANVLTF.

There are a few counts of this clonotype. This chain joins TRBV4-2 and TRBJ2-5; 13 nucleotides line up with TRBD2. This CDR3 has 18 residues. J gave up 4 bases and V 1 base, and 9 bases lay outside the gene matches. Per the germline V gene, CDR1 is LGHNA and CDR2 is YNFKEQ. The CDR3 reads CASSQGTSGGPKGETQYF. CDR3 sequence (DNA): TGTGCCAGCAGCCAAGGGACTAGCGGGGGACCTAAGGGAGAGACCCAGTACTTC.

This clonotype was counted between two and nine times. In DNA form, the CDR3 reads TGTGCCAGCAGCTTAGGCAGCGCGGGAGGGAACAATGAGCAGTTCTTC. Residues: CASSLGSAGGNNEQFF. The V gene is TRBV7-2, the J gene TRBJ2-1; TRBD2 matches at 9 bases. J gave up 5 bases and V 1 base, and 6 bases lay outside the gene matches. CDR3 size: 16 residues. CDR1 and CDR2 from the germline V gene are SGHTA and FQGNSA.

This chain links TRBV13 with TRBJ1-2; tentative D call: TRBD1 (5 bases). Germline assignment: CDR1 PRHDT and CDR2 FYEKMQ (reference sequence). The CDR3 length is 14 residues. V shed 0 bases and J shed 8 bases, with 13 bases lying between them. CDR3 region: CASSLGGRALGYTF. In nucleotides, the CDR3 is TGTGCCAGCAGCTTAGGCGGCAGGGCCCTAGGCTACACCTTC. The full variable domain, rest sourced from reference TRBV13 and TRBJ1-2, is AAGVIQSPRHLIKEKRETATLKCYPIPRHDTVYWYQQGPGQDPQFLISFYEKMQSDKGSIPDRFSAQQFSDYHSELNMSSLELGDSALYFCASSLGGRALGYTFGSGTRLTVV.

A few counts support this clonotype. V usage is TRBV29-1 and J usage is TRBJ2-7, with TRBD1 matching over 7 bases. This CDR3 has 13 amino acids. Germline V lookup: CDR1 SQVTM, CDR2 ANQGSEA. After removal of 6 bases from V and 2 bases from J, the junction contained 7 bases not matched to a gene. CDR3 bases: TGCAGCGTAAGACAGGGTCCAACCTACGAGCAGTACTTC. This encodes CSVRQGPTYEQYF.

This clonotype showed up just a few times. This chain joins TRBV6-2 or TRBV6-3 and TRBJ2-5, with no clear D. Trimming took 5 bases from V and 4 from J, leaving 11 bases between them. CDR1 MNHEY and CDR2 SVGEGT come from the germline V gene. This CDR3 has 13 amino acids. CDR3 nucleotides: TGTGCCAGCAGTCCCGGAAGTAGAGAGACCCAGTACTTC. Its protein product is CASSPGSRETQYF.